This T cell receptor (beta chain) was captured by sequencing in a study of cytomegalovirus exposure and HLA in healthy donors. Primers: 60 Vbeta forward and 13 Jbeta reverse. Authors' data handling: Approximately 72 million unique TCR beta chains, around 10 million of them shared, were counted by a later analysis. Produced via immunoSEQ multiplex PCR; TCRdb's table is partial and in-frame only. For V, J and clone size, that table is used; D and trimming come from the DNA. Among 300,000 or so clones listed, 70% to 90% were seen once. V lost 3 bases to trimming and J lost 0 bases; unmatched junction nucleotides: 7. CDR1 and CDR2 (germline): SGHVS, FQNEAQ. The CDR3 sequence is 17 residues long.

The chain uses TRBV7-8 and TRBJ2-2; 7 nucleotides match TRBD2. The sequenced material came from PBMCs. The TCR sequence derives from a woman between 35 and 50 years old in good health and CMV-seropositive. The chain's CDR3 is CASSFPSGTANTGELFF. DNA of the CDR3: TGTGCCAGCAGCTTCCCTAGCGGAACCGCGAACACCGGGGAGCTGTTTTTT.